Shown below are 21 T cell receptor beta chains from a single sample sequenced in a study of T cell responses to AZD1222 COVID-19 vaccine. Some clones are missing from TCRdb's copy, which holds only in-frame ones; the method was immunoSEQ multiplex PCR. In the table there are 99,000 or so clones, 89% of which are singletons. Sequenced here: peripheral blood, sampled on day 0 of AZD1222 vaccination. The receptors shown here come from an adult in good health.

The chain employs TRBV6-5 and TRBJ1-2; the match to TRBD1 covers 11 bases. The CDR3 runs to 13 residues. With V trimmed by 6 bases and J by 12 bases, 9 bases remained unmatched. Germline V gene lookup returns CDR1 MNHEY and CDR2 SVGAGI. CDR3 region: CASSDRDRGSHTF. The DNA of the CDR3 is TGTGCCAGCAGCGACCGGGACAGGGGGTCCCACACCTTC.

This rearrangement joins TRBV9 to TRBJ2-1, with 8 bases that match TRBD2. Germline CDR1 is SGDLS and CDR2 is YYNGEE. Losses at the gene ends were 4 bases for V and 6 bases for J; bases not matched to a gene: 9. There are 15 residues in the CDR3. CDR3 coding DNA: TGTGCCAGCAGCACACCGGGACTAGTCGGCAATGAGCAGTTCTTC. Translation gives CASSTPGLVGNEQFF.

The J gene is TRBJ1-2, the V gene TRBV30; a possible D gene is TRBD1 (6 bases). Trimming took off 2 bases at V and 5 bases at J, with 15 bases between the two ends. This CDR3 is 14 amino acids long. CDR1 and CDR2 from the germline V gene are GTSNPN and SVGIG (reference sequence). This CDR3 reads CAWSLGGTKYGYTF. The CDR3 DNA is TGTGCCTGGAGTCTGGGGGGCACAAAATATGGCTACACCTTC. Using reference TRBV30 and TRBJ1-2 for the parts outside the CDR3, the full variable domain is SQTIHQWPATLVQPVGSPLSLECTVEGTSNPNLYWYRQAAGRGLQLLFYSVGIGQISSEVPQNLSASRPQDRQFILSSKKLLLSDSGFYLCAWSLGGTKYGYTFGSGTRLTVV.

The chain joins TRBV4-2 to TRBJ2-1, with TRBD2 as a possible D gene (7 bases). This CDR3 contains 14 residues. Trimming took 2 bases from V and 7 from J, leaving 12 bases between them. The germline V gene encodes CDR1 LGHNA and CDR2 YNFKEQ. The CDR3 region is CASSQRGGRNEQFF. The CDR3 nucleotides are TGTGCCAGCAGCCAAAGGGGGGGGAGGAATGAGCAGTTCTTC.

This rearrangement joins TRBV11-2 to TRBJ2-3; TRBD2 is a possible D gene (6 bases). This CDR3 has 15 amino acids. Trimming removed 1 base from V and 6 bases from J, with 14 bases in between. CDR1 is SGHAT, CDR2 FQNNGV, per germline. CDR3 residues: CASSLVGGPQDTQYF. As DNA, the CDR3 is TGTGCCAGCAGCTTAGTGGGGGGACCCCAGGATACGCAGTATTTT.

The chain joins TRBV6-2 or TRBV6-3 to TRBJ1-2; D is possibly TRBD1 (5 bases). The CDR3 is 12 amino acids. Trimming removed 2 bases at V and 10 bases at J, with 11 bases between. The germline V gene encodes CDR1 MNHEY and CDR2 SVGEGT. The CDR3 DNA reads TGTGCCAGCAGTTACCAGGGCTGGGACTACACCTTC. It is translated as CASSYQGWDYTF.

The CDR3 protein is CAWSRGQDNSPLHF. The CDR3 nucleotides are TGTGCCTGGAGTCGTGGACAGGATAATTCACCCCTCCACTTT. The J gene is TRBJ1-6, the V gene TRBV30; 7 bases match TRBD1. This CDR3 has 14 amino acids. The germline CDR1 and CDR2 sequences are GTSNPN and SVGIG (reference sequence). The V segment lost 2 bases and the J segment 5 bases; nucleotides outside the gene matches: 3.

The rearrangement uses TRBV4-1 and TRBJ2-5; 8 bases align to TRBD2. CDR3 length: 16 amino acids. V dropped 2 bases and J dropped 3; count of bases not matched to a gene: 8. Germline loops: CDR1 MGHRA, CDR2 YSYEKL. In DNA form, the CDR3 reads TGCGCCAGCAGCCAACTGGGACTAGTGGGAAAAGAGACCCAGTACTTC. It codes for CASSQLGLVGKETQYF.

This chain joins TRBV7-3 and TRBJ2-2, with D uncertain. The CDR3 extends over 12 amino acids. CDR1 and CDR2 from the germline V gene are SGHTA and FQGTGA. Trimming removed 4 bases from V and 5 bases from J, with 5 bases in between. CDR3 DNA sequence: TGTGCCAGCAGCTCTCGTACCGGGGAGCTGTTTTTT. Its translation: CASSSRTGELFF.

The rearrangement uses TRBV30 and TRBJ2-2; D is perhaps TRBD2 (6 bases). Trimming removed 7 bases at V and 2 bases at J, with 11 bases between. Germline V gives CDR1 GTSNPN, CDR2 SVGIG (reference sequence). The CDR3 is made up of 13 amino acids. The CDR3 loop reads CASGTYNTGELFF. CDR3 sequence (DNA): TGTGCCTCCGGGACTTACAACACCGGGGAGCTGTTTTTT.

This chain joins TRBV5-1 and TRBJ1-6; D ambiguous. Trimming pared 4 bases from V and 10 bases from J, leaving 9 bases between. The CDR3 consists of 12 residues. CDR1 and CDR2 from the germline V gene are SGHRS and YFSETQ. The CDR3 nucleotides read TGCGCCAGCAGCCTTGGGGTCTCACCCCTCCACTTT. Residues: CASSLGVSPLHF.

The V and J genes are TRBV5-1 and TRBJ1-1; D remains ambiguous. This CDR3 spans 13 amino acids. V shed 2 bases and J shed 1 base, with 6 bases lying between them. Looked up from germline, CDR1 is SGHRS and CDR2 is YFSETQ. This chain's CDR3 is CASSFATNTEAFF. CDR3 in DNA: TGCGCCAGCAGCTTCGCCACGAACACTGAAGCTTTCTTT.

The chain carries TRBV6-5 and TRBJ2-2; TRBD1 is a possible D gene (5 bases). Germline V CDR1 and CDR2: MNHEY, SVGAGI. This CDR3 is 14 amino acids long. Deletions cut 7 bases from V and 9 bases from J, with 18 bases between. The CDR3 here is CASNLQGFLWELFF. The CDR3 nucleotides read TGTGCCAGCAATCTTCAGGGCTTTTTGTGGGAGCTGTTTTTT.

J is TRBJ1-5 and V is TRBV13; the D is unclear. Germline V gene lookup returns CDR1 PRHDT and CDR2 FYEKMQ (reference sequence). The CDR3 sequence is 15 residues long. Trimming took 2 bases from V and 2 from J, leaving 10 bases between them. Written as DNA, the CDR3 is TGTGCCAGCAGCTTACTACGGGAGGGCAATCAGCCCCAGCATTTT. Translation: CASSLLREGNQPQHF.

The chain employs TRBV5-6 and TRBJ2-7; 9 bases map to TRBD1. V shed 2 bases and J 7 bases; nucleotides not matched to a gene: 7. The CDR3 has 14 residues. Germline-derived CDR1 and CDR2 are SGHDT and YYEEEE. The CDR3 spells CASSLMTGGWEQYF. As DNA, the CDR3 is TGTGCCAGCAGCTTAATGACAGGGGGTTGGGAGCAGTACTTC. Full variable domain (rest looked up from reference TRBV5-6 and TRBJ2-7): DAGVTQSPTHLIKTRGQQVTLRCSPKSGHDTVSWYQQALGQGPQFIFQYYEEEERQRGNFPDRFSGHQFPNYSSELNVNALLLGDSALYLCASSLMTGGWEQYFGPGTRLTVT.

The chain joins TRBV11-2 to TRBJ2-1; D gene unclear. The V gene lost 5 bases and the J gene lost 5 bases, with 7 bases spanning the gap. The length of the CDR3 is 12 residues. Looked up from germline, CDR1 is SGHAT and CDR2 is FQNNGV. The CDR3 DNA sequence: TGTGCCAGCAGCGCCCTCGACAATGAGCAGTTCTTC. Encoded protein: CASSALDNEQFF. Full variable domain (outside the CDR3, taken from reference TRBV11-2 and TRBJ2-1): EAGVAQSPRYKIIEKRQSVAFWCNPISGHATLYWYQQILGQGPKLLIQFQNNGVVDDSQLPKDRFSAERLKGVDSTLKIQPAKLEDSAVYLCASSALDNEQFFGPGTRLTVL.

With respect to this clone: It may be a read error: a sequence one base away is much more abundant. This chain connects TRBV10-1 to TRBJ1-2; D possibly corresponds to TRBD1 (6 bases). V gave up 6 bases and J gave up 1 base, with 9 bases separating them. The CDR3 totals 13 residues. Germline CDR1 and CDR2: WNHNN and SYGVQD (reference sequence). Here the CDR3 DNA reads TGCGCCAGCAGCCCGGACAGTAACTATGGCTACACCTTC. Amino acids: CASSPDSNYGYTF.

The rearrangement uses TRBV5-4 and TRBJ2-5; 9 bases line up with TRBD2. Germline trimming cut 2 bases from V and 5 bases from J; bases unmatched to any gene: 4. Germline CDR1 reads SGHNT; CDR2 reads YYREEE (reference sequence). CDR3 length: 14 residues. The CDR3 region is CASSFAGGLETQYF. The CDR3 bases are TGTGCCAGCAGCTTTGCGGGGGGGCTTGAGACCCAGTACTTC.

The chain uses TRBV3-1 (or the pseudogene TRBV3-2) and TRBJ1-2; 8 bases map to TRBD1. Trimming took 4 bases from V and 4 from J; bases not matched to a gene: 8. The CDR3 totals 15 residues. In germline, CDR1 is LGHDT, CDR2 YNNKEL (reference sequence). The CDR3 sequence: CASSPYSGQGYGYTF. CDR3 bases: TGTGCCAGCAGCCCGTATTCAGGACAGGGCTATGGCTACACCTTC.

The rearrangement links TRBV10-2 to TRBJ2-1; D remains ambiguous. CDR3 length equals 11 residues. In germline, CDR1 is WSHSY, CDR2 SAAADI. Trimming cost V 5 bases and J 7 bases, with 6 bases left between them. In DNA form, the CDR3 reads TGCGCCAGCAGTCCAATAAATGAGCAGTTCTTC. This sequence encodes CASSPINEQFF.

The V gene is TRBV7-2, the J gene TRBJ1-2; D ambiguous. CDR1 and CDR2 from the germline V gene are SGHTA and FQGNSA. V was clipped by 1 base and J by 4 bases, with 7 bases between them. This CDR3 contains 13 residues. The CDR3 is CASSLEGGYGYTF. The CDR3 coding sequence is TGTGCCAGCAGCTTAGAGGGCGGCTATGGCTACACCTTC.